One and the same sample provided the 23 T cell receptor beta chains below, sequenced in a study of shared clonotypes between healthy human individuals. Sequencing used immunoSEQ multiplex PCR; TCRdb keeps in-frame clones, though not all of them. The data contain about a million clones, around 74% of them singletons. Sequenced material: memory CD4+ T cells sorted from blood. Regarding subset: CD45RA-negative fraction. The receptors stem from a man younger than 30 in good health.

The chain uses TRBV11-2 and TRBJ2-5; TRBD2 aligns across 9 bases. The CDR3 length is 14 residues. V shed 5 bases and J 7 bases; nucleotides not matched to a gene: 8. CDR1 is SGHAT and CDR2 is FQNNGV in the germline V gene. The CDR3 DNA sequence: TGTGCCAGCAGCAGTAGCGGGGGAGCGGGGACCCAGTACTTC. Its translation: CASSSSGGAGTQYF.

The rearrangement joins TRBV19 to TRBJ2-2, with D unclear. Germline CDR1 and CDR2: LNHDA and SQIVND (reference sequence). The CDR3 loop spans 14 amino acids. Between the trimmed V and J ends, which lost 4 bases and 1 base, there was a span of 7 bases. In nucleotides, the CDR3 is TGTGCCAGTAGTAGACGGAGGAACACCGGGGAGCTGTTTTTT. Its translation: CASSRRRNTGELFF.

V usage is TRBV30 and J usage is TRBJ2-3; either TRBD1 or TRBD2 may fit D (5 bases each). The ends were cut back, 5 bases at V and 5 bases at J, with 11 bases in the middle. Germline CDR1 and CDR2: GTSNPN and SVGIG (reference sequence). The CDR3 consists of 12 residues. The CDR3 nucleotides read TGTGCCTGGGATAAGGGGAGAGATACGCAGTATTTT. This encodes CAWDKGRDTQYF. Full variable domain (outside the CDR3, taken from reference TRBV30 and TRBJ2-3): SQTIHQWPATLVQPVGSPLSLECTVEGTSNPNLYWYRQAAGRGLQLLFYSVGIGQISSEVPQNLSASRPQDRQFILSSKKLLLSDSGFYLCAWDKGRDTQYFGPGTRLTVL.

The genes are TRBV30 and TRBJ2-1; 11 positions agree with TRBD2. The length of the CDR3 is 18 residues. With 3 bases clipped from V and 4 bases from J, the junction kept 14 bases outside the gene matches. The germline V gene encodes CDR1 GTSNPN and CDR2 SVGIG (reference sequence). The CDR3 loop reads CAWRIFPVGTSGYNEQFF. The CDR3 DNA is TGTGCCTGGAGGATATTTCCCGTGGGGACTAGCGGATACAATGAGCAGTTCTTC.

The V and J genes are TRBV2 and TRBJ1-4; TRBD1 aligns across 7 bases. This CDR3 region has 15 residues. CDR1 is SNHLY, CDR2 FYNNEI, per germline. V was pared by 6 bases and J by 4 bases, with 8 bases of the junction left unmatched. CDR3 in amino acids: CASREGTVLNEKLFF. The CDR3 nucleotides read TGTGCCAGCAGGGAGGGGACAGTCCTTAATGAAAAACTGTTTTTT.

The genes are TRBV2 and TRBJ2-5, with no clear D. The CDR3 extends over 16 amino acids. From germline, CDR1 is SNHLY and CDR2 FYNNEI. Trimming pared 4 bases from V and 0 bases from J, leaving 15 bases between. In nucleotides, the CDR3 is TGTGCCAGCAGTGCAGGAAAGAGCGCCTACCAAGAGACCCAGTACTTC. Amino acids: CASSAGKSAYQETQYF. The full variable domain, its missing parts supplied by reference TRBV2 and TRBJ2-5, is EPEVTQTPSHQVTQMGQEVILRCVPISNHLYFYWYRQILGQKVEFLVSFYNNEISEKSEIFDDQFSVERPDGSNFTLKIRSTKLEDSAMYFCASSAGKSAYQETQYFGPGTRLLVL.

V is TRBV15 and J is TRBJ2-5; 7 bases match TRBD1. Unmatched junction bases numbered 11, after V lost 5 bases and J lost 5 bases. The germline V gene has CDR1 LNHNV and CDR2 YYDKDF (reference sequence). This CDR3 contains 15 residues. This CDR3 is CATSPKGDRGETQYF. The CDR3 DNA reads TGTGCCACCAGCCCTAAAGGGGACAGAGGGGAGACCCAGTACTTC.

The sample holds one count of this clone. V gene TRBV6-5 combines with J gene TRBJ1-4; 7 bases line up with TRBD1. Germline V gene lookup returns CDR1 MNHEY and CDR2 SVGAGI. Trimming took 4 bases from V and 2 from J; bases not matched to a gene: 7. This CDR3 spans 16 amino acids. The CDR3 nucleotides read TGTGCCAGCAGTTCAACAGGGGCGCAGACTAATGAAAAACTGTTTTTT. Encoded protein: CASSSTGAQTNEKLFF.

V and J are TRBV1 and TRBJ1-1. TRBV1 is shown as a pseudogene. CDR3 length: 15 residues. The CDR3 nucleotides are TGCACCACCGCTCGGGCCCGGCGAGGGAACACTGAAGCTTTCTTT. Protein product: CTTARARRGNTEAFF.

In its sample, this clone was seen a few times. The chain joins TRBV2 to TRBJ1-1; D unclear. This CDR3 has 13 amino acids. Trimming cost V 2 bases and J 3 bases, with 7 bases left between them. CDR1 is SNHLY, CDR2 FYNNEI, per germline. DNA for the CDR3: TGTGCCAGCAGTGAATTGAGCTACACTGAAGCTTTCTTT. Residues: CASSELSYTEAFF.

Regarding this clone: This specimen includes other DNA sequences encoding the same CDR3. This chain joins TRBV6-1 and TRBJ1-4; 7 bases line up with TRBD1. The germline V gene encodes CDR1 MNHNS and CDR2 SASEGT. J lost 0 bases, V lost 2 bases, and 3 bases had no gene match. CDR3 length equals 16 residues. The CDR3 protein is CASSERQGATNEKLFF. CDR3 in DNA: TGTGCCAGCAGTGAACGCCAGGGGGCAACTAATGAAAAACTGTTTTTT.

The chain carries TRBV11-2 and TRBJ1-2; D might be TRBD1 (5 bases). The CDR3 consists of 17 residues. Per the germline V gene, CDR1 is SGHAT and CDR2 is FQNNGV. Trimming shortened V by 5 bases and J by 0 bases, and 19 bases separated the two germline ends. Here the CDR3 reads CASSPSGQGFANYGYTF. In DNA form, the CDR3 reads TGTGCCAGCAGCCCATCCGGGCAGGGCTTTGCTAACTATGGCTACACCTTC.

The DNA for the CDR3 is TGTGCCACCAGCCCTCGAGTCTCTAGCGGGGGCAAGGACGAGCAGTACTTC. Translating it yields CATSPRVSSGGKDEQYF. The rearrangement uses TRBV15 and TRBJ2-7, with 10 bases aligning to TRBD2. V dropped 5 bases and J dropped 5; count of bases not matched to a gene: 15. The CDR3 covers 17 residues. The germline gives CDR1 LNHNV, CDR2 YYDKDF (reference sequence).

V is TRBV7-2 and J is TRBJ2-5; D is ambiguous. Germline CDR1 reads SGHTA; CDR2 reads FQGNSA. V lost 6 bases, J lost 4 bases, and 12 bases lay in between. This CDR3 is built from 13 residues. CDR3 amino acids: CASRPVGLETQYF. DNA for the CDR3: TGTGCCAGCAGACCGGTTGGGTTAGAGACCCAGTACTTC.

The chain has TRBV5-4 and TRBJ1-5; a weak D match, TRBD1 (5 bases). Trimming took 0 bases from V and 6 from J, leaving 10 bases between them. The CDR3 contains 14 residues. Germline lookup yields CDR1 SGHNT and CDR2 YYREEE (reference sequence). The CDR3 DNA is TGTGCCAGCAGCTTGGACAGGAAGGGTCAGCCCCAGCATTTT. Translation: CASSLDRKGQPQHF.

The rearrangement joins TRBV6-1 to TRBJ2-2; tentatively, D is TRBD1 (6 bases). The CDR3 is made up of 15 amino acids. Germline loops: CDR1 MNHNS, CDR2 SASEGT. Between the trimmed V and J ends, which lost 7 bases and 5 bases, there was a span of 17 bases. The CDR3, as DNA: TGTGCCAGCACCGTGCGTCAGGGGTATACCGGGGAGCTGTTTTTT. Its protein is CASTVRQGYTGELFF.

The CDR3 is CSARIETQYF. CDR3 sequence (DNA): TGCAGTGCTAGAATTGAGACCCAGTACTTC. This rearrangement joins TRBV20-1 to TRBJ2-5; D gene uncertain. Trimming left V 2 bases short and J 5 bases short, with 3 bases between. The CDR3 spans 10 residues. CDR1 and CDR2 from the germline V gene are DFQATT and SNEGSKA (reference sequence).

This clone has only one observation. The chain recombines TRBV6-1 with TRBJ1-3; D is unclear. Per germline, CDR1 MNHNS and CDR2 SASEGT. Trimming cost V 9 bases and J 0 bases, with 12 bases left between them. The CDR3 covers 14 residues. The CDR3 sequence: CASWGQHSGNTIYF. CDR3 coding DNA: TGTGCCAGTTGGGGTCAGCACTCTGGAAACACCATATATTTT.

The chain carries TRBV2 and TRBJ1-2; the match to TRBD1 covers 7 bases. V was clipped by 5 bases and J by 7 bases; unmatched bases: 16. This CDR3 is 16 amino acids long. Germline loops: CDR1 SNHLY, CDR2 FYNNEI. CDR3 sequence: CASSPSTGATRAGYTF. CDR3 DNA sequence: TGTGCCAGCAGTCCTTCAACAGGGGCAACGCGGGCTGGCTACACCTTC.

V is TRBV10-3 and J is TRBJ2-1; 12 nucleotides align to TRBD2. The CDR3 length is 15 residues. Unmatched junction bases numbered 1, after V lost 0 bases and J lost 7 bases. Germline V gives CDR1 ENHRY, CDR2 SYGVKD. CDR3 in amino acids: CAISESTSGGNEQFF. The CDR3 bases are TGTGCCATCAGTGAGTCTACTAGCGGGGGGAATGAGCAGTTCTTC.

This clone was found many times. The rearrangement links TRBV10-2 to TRBJ2-5, with 8 bases that match TRBD2. The CDR3 has 13 residues. J lost 5 bases, V lost 6 bases, and 5 bases had no gene match. Germline V lookup: CDR1 WSHSY, CDR2 SAAADI. The CDR3 sequence is CASSGLALETQYF. The CDR3 nucleotides are TGCGCCAGCAGCGGACTAGCACTCGAGACCCAGTACTTC.

The chain employs TRBV4-3 and TRBJ2-7; D is uncertain. The germline V gene encodes CDR1 LGHNA and CDR2 YSLEER. The length of the CDR3 is 14 residues. V was trimmed by 0 bases and J by 2 bases, leaving 8 bases between them. CDR3 residues: CASSQETGTYEQYF. The CDR3 DNA sequence: TGCGCCAGCAGCCAAGAGACTGGCACCTACGAGCAGTACTTC.

This chain uses TRBV7-2 with TRBJ1-5; D remains unclear. The germline V and J ends were trimmed by 4 bases and 0 bases, with 13 bases remaining between them. Germline loops: CDR1 SGHTA, CDR2 FQGNSA. The CDR3 is 16 residues long. The CDR3 DNA reads as TGTGCCAGCAGCTCGGAGTCCGTCTATAGCAATCAGCCCCAGCATTTT. Amino acids: CASSSESVYSNQPQHF.